These 17 T cell receptor beta chains originate from one sample sequenced in a study of cytomegalovirus exposure and HLA in healthy donors (dated by TCRdb to the late 2010s). Libraries were constructed by the immunoSEQ multiplex PCR assay. For the multiplex PCR, a mixture combining 60 forward primers for TCR Vbeta segments and 13 reverse primers for TCR Jbeta segments was used. The table comes from immuneACCESS by way of TCRdb, which keeps in-frame sequences with V and J called. Part of the clones is missing from these tables; in studies checked, under half for an unresolved V gene and the rest for unknown reasons. In this sample the table shows roughly 240,000 clones, 78% of which occur a single time. About 0.5% of the sample is held by the ten biggest clonotypes. The sequenced sample was PBMCs. Receptors originate from a boy between 5 and 17 years old in good health and CMV-seronegative.

This clone was seen only a few times. The CDR3 DNA reads as TGTGCCAGCAGCTTCGGGCGGGGGCCCACAGATACGCAGTATTTT. It translates to CASSFGRGPTDTQYF. The chain carries TRBV11-2 and TRBJ2-3; weak D call: TRBD2 (7 bases). Germline CDR1 reads SGHAT; CDR2 reads FQNNGV. The V end lost 3 bases, the J end lost 2 bases, and 12 bases lay between the germline ends. This CDR3 has 15 residues. Combining the CDR3 with reference TRBV11-2 and TRBJ2-3 gives the whole variable domain EAGVAQSPRYKIIEKRQSVAFWCNPISGHATLYWYQQILGQGPKLLIQFQNNGVVDDSQLPKDRFSAERLKGVDSTLKIQPAKLEDSAVYLCASSFGRGPTDTQYFGPGTRLTVL.

The chain has TRBV9 and TRBJ2-3, with a weak D call TRBD2 (6 bases). CDR1 SGDLS and CDR2 YYNGEE come from the germline V gene. The V gene lost 4 bases and the J gene lost 4 bases, with 19 bases spanning the gap. This CDR3 region has 16 residues. The CDR3 sequence: CASSFGTQRSADTQYF. The CDR3 nucleotides are TGTGCCAGCAGCTTCGGGACTCAACGGAGCGCAGATACGCAGTATTTT.

Only a few counts were recorded for this clone. The chain links TRBV14 to TRBJ1-1, with a tentative D call TRBD1 (5 bases). There are 13 residues in the CDR3. The germline V and J ends were trimmed by 4 bases and 11 bases, with 17 bases remaining between them. From germline, CDR1 is SGHDN and CDR2 FVKESK. The CDR3 spells CASSRLGAVGAFF. The DNA of the CDR3 is TGTGCCAGCAGCCGATTAGGGGCGGTGGGGGCTTTCTTT.

The chain couples TRBV10-3 to TRBJ1-4; 8 positions match TRBD1. V lost 7 bases, J lost 8 bases, and 12 bases stayed unmatched. This CDR3 comprises 15 residues. Germline V lookup: CDR1 ENHRY, CDR2 SYGVKD. CDR3 bases: TGTGCCATCAAGATAACCGGGACAGGAGCCGAAAAACTGTTTTTT. It encodes CAIKITGTGAEKLFF.

This clone was counted a few times. The CDR3 DNA reads TGTGCCAGCAGCTTTGGACTAGCGTACAATGAGCAGTTCTTC. Protein sequence: CASSFGLAYNEQFF. The chain uses TRBV11-2 and TRBJ2-1; TRBD2 matches 9 bases. Per the germline V gene, CDR1 is SGHAT and CDR2 is FQNNGV. Trimming took 3 bases from V and 4 from J; bases not matched to a gene: 1. This CDR3 comprises 14 residues. The variable domain in full, with the rest retrieved from reference TRBV11-2 and TRBJ2-1, is EAGVAQSPRYKIIEKRQSVAFWCNPISGHATLYWYQQILGQGPKLLIQFQNNGVVDDSQLPKDRFSAERLKGVDSTLKIQPAKLEDSAVYLCASSFGLAYNEQFFGPGTRLTVL.

A single count supports this clone. V usage is TRBV30 and J usage is TRBJ2-5; TRBD1 matches at 7 bases. The CDR3 covers 15 residues. CDR1 and CDR2 from the germline V gene are GTSNPN and SVGIG (reference sequence). The V gene end was trimmed by 2 bases and the J gene end by 4 bases; junction bases not matched to a gene: 10. CDR3 loop: CAWSPVQGQRETQYF. As DNA, the CDR3 is TGTGCCTGGAGTCCAGTACAGGGGCAGCGAGAGACCCAGTACTTC.

V is TRBV25-1 and J is TRBJ2-7; no clear D gene. The germline V gene has CDR1 MGHDK and CDR2 SYGVNS. Trimming removed 4 bases at V and 6 bases at J, with 10 bases between. CDR3 size: 12 residues. CDR3 nucleotides: TGTGCCAGCAGTGCTCAGGCCGGCGAGCAGTACTTC. Protein product: CASSAQAGEQYF.

The V and J genes are TRBV4-1 and TRBJ2-6, with 11 bases matching TRBD1. This CDR3 region has 18 residues. Germline V lookup: CDR1 MGHRA, CDR2 YSYEKL. Unmatched junction bases numbered 3, after V lost 2 bases and J lost 0 bases. The CDR3 sequence: CASSQWGTGGSGANVLTF. CDR3 bases: TGCGCCAGCAGCCAATGGGGGACAGGGGGCTCTGGGGCCAACGTCCTGACTTTC.

The chain employs TRBV13 and TRBJ2-5; 12 nucleotides align to TRBD2. Germline CDR1 and CDR2: PRHDT and FYEKMQ (reference sequence). Losses at the gene ends were 4 bases for V and 2 bases for J; bases not matched to a gene: 20. CDR3 size: 21 residues. The DNA of the CDR3 is TGTGCCAGCAGCTCACGGGCAGGGGCCTCGGGGCTAGCGGGAGGGCAAGAGACCCAGTACTTC. Amino acid sequence: CASSSRAGASGLAGGQETQYF.

This clone was counted between two and nine times. Here the CDR3 reads CASSKPRQGANTEAFF. For the CDR3, the DNA is TGCGCCAGCAGCAAACCCAGACAGGGAGCGAACACTGAAGCTTTCTTT. The V gene is TRBV5-1, the J gene TRBJ1-1, with 7 nucleotides matching TRBD1. The CDR3 is 16 residues long. V gave up 4 bases and J gave up 1 base; unmatched junction bases: 10. Germline V CDR1 and CDR2: SGHRS, YFSETQ. Full variable domain (remainder filled in from reference TRBV5-1 and TRBJ1-1): KAGVTQTPRYLIKTRGQQVTLSCSPISGHRSVSWYQQTPGQGLQFLFEYFSETQRNKGNFPGRFSGRQFSNSRSEMNVSTLELGDSALYLCASSKPRQGANTEAFFGQGTRLTVV.

This chain links TRBV2 with TRBJ1-2, with D unresolved. This CDR3 comprises 12 residues. The V and J ends lost 6 bases and 3 bases respectively, with 8 bases between them. Looked up from germline, CDR1 is SNHLY and CDR2 is FYNNEI. CDR3 DNA: TGTGCCAGCAGGAGGGTTGACTATGGCTACACCTTC. The encoded protein is CASRRVDYGYTF.

The chain employs TRBV2 and TRBJ2-7; D is uncertain. Trimming left V 0 bases short and J 3 bases short, with 6 bases between. This CDR3 spans 13 amino acids. CDR1 SNHLY and CDR2 FYNNEI come from the germline V gene. The CDR3 region is CASSEAALYEQYF. The CDR3 DNA is TGTGCCAGCAGTGAAGCAGCCCTCTACGAGCAGTACTTC.

The chain is built from TRBV6-5 and TRBJ1-1; 8 bases fit TRBD1. This CDR3 has 14 amino acids. Per the germline V gene, CDR1 is MNHEY and CDR2 is SVGAGI. Losses at the gene ends were 0 bases for V and 8 bases for J; bases not matched to a gene: 5. CDR3 sequence (DNA): TGTGCCAGCAGTTACTCCAAAAACAGGGGGGAAGCTTTCTTT. As protein: CASSYSKNRGEAFF.

V gene TRBV19 combines with J gene TRBJ1-5, with 8 bases that match TRBD1. In germline, CDR1 is LNHDA, CDR2 SQIVND (reference sequence). The V segment lost 4 bases and the J segment 9 bases; nucleotides outside the gene matches: 11. The CDR3 length is 15 residues. CDR3 protein: CASSKESTGVRPQHF. CDR3 nucleotides: TGTGCCAGTAGTAAGGAGTCGACAGGGGTAAGGCCCCAGCATTTT.

V is TRBV12-5 and J is TRBJ2-1, with 7 bases aligning to TRBD1. Germline V gene data show CDR1 as LGHNT and CDR2 as FRNRAP. This CDR3 has 14 amino acids. V lost 2 bases to trimming and J lost 11 bases; unmatched junction nucleotides: 9. DNA of the CDR3: TGTGCTAGTGGTTTGTCCAGGACAGGCAACCAGCAGTTCTTC. It encodes CASGLSRTGNQQFF.

The chain combines TRBV27 with TRBJ1-1, with D maybe TRBD1 (6 bases). From germline, CDR1 is MNHEY and CDR2 SMNVEV (reference sequence). The V end was cut by 6 bases, the J end by 7 bases, with 15 bases between. The CDR3 has 13 residues. CDR3 DNA sequence: TGTGCCAGCAGCTCACAGGGATCGGGTGAAGCTTTCTTT. Translating it yields CASSSQGSGEAFF.

The V gene is TRBV19, the J gene TRBJ1-1; maybe TRBD1 (5 bases). Trimming cost V 3 bases and J 7 bases, with 12 bases left between them. This CDR3 comprises 13 residues. In germline, CDR1 is LNHDA, CDR2 SQIVND (reference sequence). In DNA, the CDR3 is TGTGCCAGTAGTATCCGTCGTAGGGGTGAAGCTTTCTTT. This sequence encodes CASSIRRRGEAFF.